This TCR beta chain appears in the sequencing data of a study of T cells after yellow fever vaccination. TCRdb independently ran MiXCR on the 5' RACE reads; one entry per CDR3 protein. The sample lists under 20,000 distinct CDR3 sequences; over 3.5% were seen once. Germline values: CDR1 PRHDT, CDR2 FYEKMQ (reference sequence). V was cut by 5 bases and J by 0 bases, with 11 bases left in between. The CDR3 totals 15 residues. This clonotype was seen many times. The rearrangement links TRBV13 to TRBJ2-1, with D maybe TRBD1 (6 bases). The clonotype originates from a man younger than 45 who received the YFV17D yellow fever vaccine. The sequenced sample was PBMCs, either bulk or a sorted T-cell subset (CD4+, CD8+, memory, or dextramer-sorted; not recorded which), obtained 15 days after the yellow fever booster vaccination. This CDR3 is CASSEGVSSYNEQFF. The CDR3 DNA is TGTGCCAGCAGCGAGGGGGTAAGCTCCTACAATGAGCAGTTCTTC.